The 5 T cell receptor beta chains given below trace back to one sample, sequenced in a study of patients and donors after allogeneic stem cell transplantation. TCRdb independently ran MiXCR on the RT-PCR reads; one entry per CDR3 protein. The sample carries roughly 250,000 distinct CDR3 sequences, roughly an eighth recorded once. What was sequenced was blood, either unsorted or a sorted T cell fraction (not recorded which). The source of these receptors is a human donor who was either an allogeneic HSCT recipient or a stem cell or donor lymphocyte infusion donor (not recorded which). It is not recorded whose cells these are; they may come from a transplant donor.

This clonotype came up a few times. This chain connects TRBV5-1 to TRBJ1-1; 9 bases align to TRBD1. V shed 4 bases and J 3 bases; nucleotides not matched to a gene: 10. The length of the CDR3 is 16 residues. Germline lookup yields CDR1 SGHRS and CDR2 YFSETQ. This chain's CDR3 is CASSRGTGQGDTEAFF. For the CDR3, the DNA is TGCGCCAGCAGCCGGGGTACGGGACAGGGCGACACTGAAGCTTTCTTT.

This clonotype is deemed medium-sized. V and J are TRBV5-6 and TRBJ2-5; D unresolved. The V gene's germline CDR1 is SGHDT and CDR2 YYEEEE. V lost 1 base and J 4 bases, leaving 8 bases between the germline ends. The CDR3 totals 13 residues. CDR3 sequence (DNA): TGTGCCAGCAGCTTGCGCAGCAGAGAGACCCAGTACTTC. Translating it yields CASSLRSRETQYF.

The chain combines TRBV9 with TRBJ1-2; D might be TRBD1 (5 bases). Germline lookup yields CDR1 SGDLS and CDR2 YYNGEE. V lost 7 bases and J 2 bases, leaving 24 bases between the germline ends. The CDR3 is 17 residues long. CDR3 nucleotides: TGTGCCAGCGGCAGGGACGTTGATAGAGTTTGGAACTATGGCTACACCTTC. It codes for CASGRDVDRVWNYGYTF.

This clonotype was observed a handful of times. The gene calls are TRBV2 and TRBJ2-6; a possible D gene is TRBD1 (6 bases). The CDR3 is 18 amino acids. V lost 5 bases and J lost 0, with 17 bases in between. CDR1 and CDR2 (germline): SNHLY, FYNNEI. The CDR3 region is CASSYRVRPSSGANVLTF. The CDR3 nucleotides read TGTGCCAGCAGTTACAGGGTTCGGCCGAGCTCTGGGGCCAACGTCCTGACTTTC.

The V call is TRBV4-2, the J call TRBJ2-7, with D hard to call. The germline gives CDR1 LGHNA, CDR2 YNFKEQ. The ends were cut back, 1 base at V and 0 bases at J, with 7 bases in the middle. The length of the CDR3 is 14 residues. The CDR3 DNA sequence: TGTGCCAGCAGCCAAGTGCAGAGCTCCTACGAGCAGTACTTC. It encodes CASSQVQSSYEQYF.